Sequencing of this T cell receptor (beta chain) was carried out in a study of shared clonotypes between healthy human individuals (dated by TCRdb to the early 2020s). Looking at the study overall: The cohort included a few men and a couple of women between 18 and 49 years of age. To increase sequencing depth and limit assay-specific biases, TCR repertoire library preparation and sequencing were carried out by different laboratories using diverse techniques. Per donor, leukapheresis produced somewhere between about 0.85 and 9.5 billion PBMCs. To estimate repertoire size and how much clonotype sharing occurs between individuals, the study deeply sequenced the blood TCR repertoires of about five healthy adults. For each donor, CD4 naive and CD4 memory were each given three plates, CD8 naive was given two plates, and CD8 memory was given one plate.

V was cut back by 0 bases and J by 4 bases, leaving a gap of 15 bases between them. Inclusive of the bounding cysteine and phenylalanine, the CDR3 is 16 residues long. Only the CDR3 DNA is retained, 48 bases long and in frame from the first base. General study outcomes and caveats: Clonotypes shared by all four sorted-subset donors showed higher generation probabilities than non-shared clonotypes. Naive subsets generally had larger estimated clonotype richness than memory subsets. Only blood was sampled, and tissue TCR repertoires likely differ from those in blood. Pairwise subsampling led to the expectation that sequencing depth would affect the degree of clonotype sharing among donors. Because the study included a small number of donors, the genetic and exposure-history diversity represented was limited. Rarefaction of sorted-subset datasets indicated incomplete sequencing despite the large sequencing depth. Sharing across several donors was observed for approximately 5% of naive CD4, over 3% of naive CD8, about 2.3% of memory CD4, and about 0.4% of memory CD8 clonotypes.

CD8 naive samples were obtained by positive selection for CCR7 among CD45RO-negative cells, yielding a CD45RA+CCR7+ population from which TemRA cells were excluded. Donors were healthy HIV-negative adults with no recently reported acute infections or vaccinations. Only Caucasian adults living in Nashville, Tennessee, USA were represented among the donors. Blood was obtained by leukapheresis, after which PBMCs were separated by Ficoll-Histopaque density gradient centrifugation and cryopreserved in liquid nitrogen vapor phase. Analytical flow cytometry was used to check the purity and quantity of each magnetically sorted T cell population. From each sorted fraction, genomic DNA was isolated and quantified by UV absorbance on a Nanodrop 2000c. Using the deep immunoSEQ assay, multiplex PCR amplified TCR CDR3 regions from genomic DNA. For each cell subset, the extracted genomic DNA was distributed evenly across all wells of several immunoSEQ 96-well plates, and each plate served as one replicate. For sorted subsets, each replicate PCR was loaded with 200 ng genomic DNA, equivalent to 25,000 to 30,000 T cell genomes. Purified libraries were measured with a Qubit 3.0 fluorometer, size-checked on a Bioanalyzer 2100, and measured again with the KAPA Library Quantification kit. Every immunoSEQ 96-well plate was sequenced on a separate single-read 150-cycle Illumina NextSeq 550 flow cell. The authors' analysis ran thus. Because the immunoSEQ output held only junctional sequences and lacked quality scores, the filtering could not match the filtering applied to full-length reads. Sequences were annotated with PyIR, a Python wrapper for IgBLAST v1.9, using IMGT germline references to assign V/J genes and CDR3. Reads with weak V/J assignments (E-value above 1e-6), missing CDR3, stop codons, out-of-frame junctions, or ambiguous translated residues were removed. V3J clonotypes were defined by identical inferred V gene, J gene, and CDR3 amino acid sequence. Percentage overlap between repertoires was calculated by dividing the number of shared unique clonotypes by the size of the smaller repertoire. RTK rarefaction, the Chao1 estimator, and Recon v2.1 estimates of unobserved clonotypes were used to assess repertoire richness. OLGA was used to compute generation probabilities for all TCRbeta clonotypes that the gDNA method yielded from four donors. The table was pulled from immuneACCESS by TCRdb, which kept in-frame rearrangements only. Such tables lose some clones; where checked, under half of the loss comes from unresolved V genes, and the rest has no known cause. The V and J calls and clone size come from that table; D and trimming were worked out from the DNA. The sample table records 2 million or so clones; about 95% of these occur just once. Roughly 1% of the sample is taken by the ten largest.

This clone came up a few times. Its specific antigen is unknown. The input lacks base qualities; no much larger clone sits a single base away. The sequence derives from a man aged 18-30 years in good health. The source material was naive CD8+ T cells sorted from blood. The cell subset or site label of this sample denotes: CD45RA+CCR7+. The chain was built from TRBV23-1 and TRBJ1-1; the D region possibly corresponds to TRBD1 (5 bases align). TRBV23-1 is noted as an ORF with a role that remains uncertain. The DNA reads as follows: TGCGCCAGCAGTCAATCTTGGGGCAAGGGTCGCACTGAAGCTTTCTTT. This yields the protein CASSQSWGKGRTEAFF.